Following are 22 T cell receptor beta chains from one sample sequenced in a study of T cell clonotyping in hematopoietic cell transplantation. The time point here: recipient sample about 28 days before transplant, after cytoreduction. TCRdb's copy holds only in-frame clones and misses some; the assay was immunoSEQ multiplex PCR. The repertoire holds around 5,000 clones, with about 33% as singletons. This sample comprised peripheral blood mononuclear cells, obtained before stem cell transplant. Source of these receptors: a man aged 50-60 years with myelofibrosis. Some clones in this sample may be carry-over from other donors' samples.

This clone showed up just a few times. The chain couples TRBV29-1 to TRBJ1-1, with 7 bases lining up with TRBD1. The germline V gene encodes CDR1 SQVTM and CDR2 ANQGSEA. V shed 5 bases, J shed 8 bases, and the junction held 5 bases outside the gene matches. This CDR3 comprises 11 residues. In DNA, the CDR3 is TGCAGCGTTCACAGGGGATCGGAAGCTTTCTTT. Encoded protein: CSVHRGSEAFF.

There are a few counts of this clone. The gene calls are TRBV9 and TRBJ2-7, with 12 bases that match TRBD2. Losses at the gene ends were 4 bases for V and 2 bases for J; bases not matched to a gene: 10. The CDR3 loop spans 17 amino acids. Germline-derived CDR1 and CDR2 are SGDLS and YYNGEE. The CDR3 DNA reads TGTGCCAGCAGCCTAGGACTAGCGGGACCCCCAGCCTACGAGCAGTACTTC. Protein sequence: CASSLGLAGPPAYEQYF.

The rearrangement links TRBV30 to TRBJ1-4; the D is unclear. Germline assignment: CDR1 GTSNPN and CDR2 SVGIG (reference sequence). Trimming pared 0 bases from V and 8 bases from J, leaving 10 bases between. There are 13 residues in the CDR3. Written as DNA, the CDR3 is TGTGCCTGGAGTGTAGAGCTCGGGGAAAAACTGTTTTTT. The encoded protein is CAWSVELGEKLFF.

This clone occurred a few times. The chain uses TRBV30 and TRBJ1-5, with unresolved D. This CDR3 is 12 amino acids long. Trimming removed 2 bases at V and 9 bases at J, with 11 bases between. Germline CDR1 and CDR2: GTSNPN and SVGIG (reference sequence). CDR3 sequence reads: CAWSFSQGPQHF. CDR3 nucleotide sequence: TGTGCCTGGAGTTTTTCCCAAGGGCCCCAGCATTTT. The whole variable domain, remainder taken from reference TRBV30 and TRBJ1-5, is SQTIHQWPATLVQPVGSPLSLECTVEGTSNPNLYWYRQAAGRGLQLLFYSVGIGQISSEVPQNLSASRPQDRQFILSSKKLLLSDSGFYLCAWSFSQGPQHFGDGTRLSIL.

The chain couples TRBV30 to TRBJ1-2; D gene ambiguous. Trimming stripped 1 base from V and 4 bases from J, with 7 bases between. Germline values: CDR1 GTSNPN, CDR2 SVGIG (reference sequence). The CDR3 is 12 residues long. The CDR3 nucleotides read TGTGCCTGGAGTGCCTACAGCTATGGCTACACCTTC. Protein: CAWSAYSYGYTF.

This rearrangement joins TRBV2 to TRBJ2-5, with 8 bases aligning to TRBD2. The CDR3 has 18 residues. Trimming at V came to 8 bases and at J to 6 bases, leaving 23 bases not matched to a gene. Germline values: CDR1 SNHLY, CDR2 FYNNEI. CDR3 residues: CASSGDLSGGRRSQTQYF. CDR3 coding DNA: TGTGCCAGCTCAGGCGATCTTAGTGGCGGGAGGCGTAGTCAGACCCAGTACTTC.

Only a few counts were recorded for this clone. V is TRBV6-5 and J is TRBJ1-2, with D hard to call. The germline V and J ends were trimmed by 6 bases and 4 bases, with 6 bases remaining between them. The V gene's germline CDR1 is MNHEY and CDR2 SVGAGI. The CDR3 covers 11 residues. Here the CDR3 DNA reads TGTGCCAGCAGGGCATCCTATGGCTACACCTTC. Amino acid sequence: CASRASYGYTF.

The CDR3 DNA is TGTGCCTGGACCCCTCCGGCAGGGGGCGGCTCTGGCATGTCCAATGAGCAGTTCTTC. Translated: CAWTPPAGGGSGMSNEQFF. This chain connects TRBV30 to TRBJ2-1; 8 bases line up with TRBD1. The CDR3 sequence is 19 residues long. Germline V lookup: CDR1 GTSNPN, CDR2 SVGIG (reference sequence). The V segment lost 4 bases and the J segment 6 bases; nucleotides outside the gene matches: 23.

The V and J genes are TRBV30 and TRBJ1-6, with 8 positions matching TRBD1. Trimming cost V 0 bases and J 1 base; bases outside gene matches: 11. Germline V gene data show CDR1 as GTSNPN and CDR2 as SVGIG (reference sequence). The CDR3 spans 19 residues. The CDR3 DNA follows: TGTGCCTGGAGTGTACTCGGACAGGGCATGACATCCTATAATTCACCCCTCCACTTT. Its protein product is CAWSVLGQGMTSYNSPLHF.

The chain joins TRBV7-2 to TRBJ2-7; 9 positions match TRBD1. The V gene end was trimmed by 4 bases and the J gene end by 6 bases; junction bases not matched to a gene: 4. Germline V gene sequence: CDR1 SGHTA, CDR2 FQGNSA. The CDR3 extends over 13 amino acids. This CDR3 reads CASSSIQGAEQYF. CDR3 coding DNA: TGTGCCAGCAGCTCTATACAGGGGGCCGAGCAGTACTTC.

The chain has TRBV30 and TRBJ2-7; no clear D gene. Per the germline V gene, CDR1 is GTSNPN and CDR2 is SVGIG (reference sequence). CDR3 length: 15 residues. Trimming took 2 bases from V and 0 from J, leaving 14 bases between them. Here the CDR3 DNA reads TGTGCCTGGAGTTATGCCAGGAGCCCCTCCTACGAGCAGTACTTC. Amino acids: CAWSYARSPSYEQYF.

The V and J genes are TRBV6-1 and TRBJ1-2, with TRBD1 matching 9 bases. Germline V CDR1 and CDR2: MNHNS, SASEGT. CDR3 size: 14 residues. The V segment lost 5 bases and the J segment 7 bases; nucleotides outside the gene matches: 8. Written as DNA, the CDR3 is TGTGCCAGCAGTTTCGCACCGGGACAGGGTGGCTACACCTTC. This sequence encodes CASSFAPGQGGYTF.

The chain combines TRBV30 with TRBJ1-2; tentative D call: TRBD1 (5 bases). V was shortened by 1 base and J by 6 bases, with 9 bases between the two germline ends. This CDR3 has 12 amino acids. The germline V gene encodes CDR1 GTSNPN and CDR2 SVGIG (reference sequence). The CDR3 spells CAWSGWGDGYTF. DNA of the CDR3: TGTGCCTGGAGTGGATGGGGGGATGGCTACACCTTC.

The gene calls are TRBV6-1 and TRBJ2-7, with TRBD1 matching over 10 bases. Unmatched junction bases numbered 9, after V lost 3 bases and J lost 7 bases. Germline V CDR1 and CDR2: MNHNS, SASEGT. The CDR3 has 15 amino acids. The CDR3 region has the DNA TGTGCCAGCAGTGAGGGACCGGGACAGGGGTGGGAGCAGTACTTC. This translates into CASSEGPGQGWEQYF.

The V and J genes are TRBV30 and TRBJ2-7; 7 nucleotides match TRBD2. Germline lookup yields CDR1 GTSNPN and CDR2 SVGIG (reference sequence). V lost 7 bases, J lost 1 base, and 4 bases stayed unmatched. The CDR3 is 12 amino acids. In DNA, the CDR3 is TGTGCCTCGGGGAGGGTGTCCTACGAGCAGTACTTC. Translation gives CASGRVSYEQYF.

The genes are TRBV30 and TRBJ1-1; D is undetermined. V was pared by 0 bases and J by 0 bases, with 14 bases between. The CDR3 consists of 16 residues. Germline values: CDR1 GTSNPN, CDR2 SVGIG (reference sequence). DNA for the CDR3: TGTGCCTGGAGTGTAGGGCAGCTATACATGAACACTGAAGCTTTCTTT. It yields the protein CAWSVGQLYMNTEAFF.

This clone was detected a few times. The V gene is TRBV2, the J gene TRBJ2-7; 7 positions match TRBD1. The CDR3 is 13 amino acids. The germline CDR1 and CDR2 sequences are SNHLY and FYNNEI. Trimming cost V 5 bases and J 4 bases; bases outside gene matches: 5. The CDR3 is CASSWDRSYEQYF. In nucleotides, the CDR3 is TGTGCCAGCAGTTGGGACAGAAGTTACGAGCAGTACTTC.

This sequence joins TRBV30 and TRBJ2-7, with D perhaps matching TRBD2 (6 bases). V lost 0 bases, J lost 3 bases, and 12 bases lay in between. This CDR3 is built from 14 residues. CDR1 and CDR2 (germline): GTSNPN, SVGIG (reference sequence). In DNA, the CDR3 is TGTGCCTGGAGTGTTGGGGGAGGTCACTACGAGCAGTACTTC. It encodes CAWSVGGGHYEQYF.

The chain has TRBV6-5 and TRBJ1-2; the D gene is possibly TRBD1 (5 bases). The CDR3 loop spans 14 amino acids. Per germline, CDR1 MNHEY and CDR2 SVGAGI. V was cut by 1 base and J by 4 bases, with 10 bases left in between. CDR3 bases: TGTGCCAGCAGTTACTGGGCGGGACCCTATGGCTACACCTTC. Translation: CASSYWAGPYGYTF.

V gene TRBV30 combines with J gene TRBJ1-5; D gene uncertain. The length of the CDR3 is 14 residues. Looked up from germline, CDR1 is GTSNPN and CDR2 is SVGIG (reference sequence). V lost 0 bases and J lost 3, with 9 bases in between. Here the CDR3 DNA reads TGTGCCTGGAGTGTAGGTCGGTACAATCAGCCCCAGCATTTT. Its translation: CAWSVGRYNQPQHF.

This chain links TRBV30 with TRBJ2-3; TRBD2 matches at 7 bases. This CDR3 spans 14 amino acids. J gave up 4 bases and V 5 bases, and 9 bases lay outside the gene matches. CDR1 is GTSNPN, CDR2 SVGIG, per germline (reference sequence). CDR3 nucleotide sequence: TGTGCCTGGGCCCGCGGGAGTCGGGCAGATACGCAGTATTTT. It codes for CAWARGSRADTQYF.

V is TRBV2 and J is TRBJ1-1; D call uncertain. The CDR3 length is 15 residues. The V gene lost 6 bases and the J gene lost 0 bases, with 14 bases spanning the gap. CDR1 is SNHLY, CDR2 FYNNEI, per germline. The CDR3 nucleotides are TGTGCCAGCAGAAAAAGGGCGGAGCTGAACACTGAAGCTTTCTTT. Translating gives CASRKRAELNTEAFF.